This T cell receptor beta chain was sequenced for a study of vaccination and CD4 T cells after COVID-19. Study-level information: Collection of post-vaccine samples followed dose two by a median around 72 days, spanning a range of 14 to 241.

The treatment is: 10-day PBMC culture with coronavirus spike peptide pools or control peptides (ViraFEST assay). An Oncomine TCR Beta short-read assay was used to sequence the DNA from cultured CD4+ T cells. Genomic DNA extraction was carried out from cultured CD4+ T cells. TCRdb re-derived calls from the PCR reads in MiXCR, one entry per CDR3 protein. The profile shows about 4,300 distinct CDR3 sequences, over 40% of them singletons. This clonotype was counted a few times. The antigen remains undetermined. The clonotype was recovered from a human donor who had recovered from COVID-19. The sequenced sample consisted of CD4+ T cells from blood, cultured in vitro.

CDR3 loop: CASSEAGSWGTEAFF. Here the CDR3 DNA reads TGTGCCAGCAGTGAAGCAGGATCTTGGGGGACTGAAGCTTTCTTT. The chain joins TRBV6-1 to TRBJ1-1; D might be TRBD1 (5 bases). The germline V gene encodes CDR1 MNHNS and CDR2 SASEGT. There are 15 residues in the CDR3. The ends were cut back, 0 bases at V and 5 bases at J, with 13 bases in the middle.